A selection of T cell receptor beta chains follows, all from one sample in a study of blood T cell repertoires in COVID-19. Data came from immunoSEQ multiplex PCR; TCRdb stores just in-frame clones and leaves some out. The sample lists about 130,000 clones, about 85% seen once, with roughly 4.9% in the top ten. Sequences were obtained from peripheral blood. The receptors were sampled from a woman in her 70s with COVID-19, enrolled during active disease. The CDR3 runs from the conserved cysteine through the conserved F or W. D genes are given only for firm matches. Not every row has a clone size; where given, it reads once, few, many or a size class.

v_call	clone_size	d_call	j_call	cdr3_aa	cdr3_nt
TRBV7-2	.	TRBD1	TRBJ1-2	CASSLEPGQGGPLYGYTF	TGTGCCAGCAGCTTGGAGCCGGGACAGGGGGGACCCCTCTATGGCTACACCTTC
TRBV7-2	.	TRBD1	TRBJ1-2	CASTGQGMGGYTF	TGTGCCAGCACCGGACAGGGGATGGGCGGCTACACCTTC
TRBV5-1	once	TRBD1	TRBJ2-7	CASSPGQGTGEQYF	TGCGCCAGCAGCCCTGGACAGGGGACGGGAGAGCAGTACTTC
TRBV3-1/TRBV3-2	.	.	TRBJ2-5	CASSQGPWTKRTETQYF	TGTGCCAGCAGCCAAGGCCCCTGGACTAAACGTACAGAGACCCAGTACTTC
TRBV11-2	once	TRBD1	TRBJ1-2	CASSSPLQGAGYGYTF	TGTGCCAGCAGCTCTCCATTACAGGGGGCGGGGTATGGCTACACCTTC
TRBV5-1	few	TRBD1	TRBJ2-3	CASSLGQGRGDTQYF	TGCGCCAGCAGCCTGGGACAGGGAAGAGGAGATACGCAGTATTTT
TRBV6-4	.	.	TRBJ1-2	CASSDSAGGLNYGYTF	TGTGCCAGCAGTGATTCCGCTGGAGGGCTTAACTATGGCTACACCTTC
TRBV6-6	.	TRBD2	TRBJ2-3	CASSLRSGGLDTQYF	TGTGCCAGCAGTCTCCGGAGCGGGGGGTTAGATACGCAGTATTTT
TRBV5-4	.	TRBD1	TRBJ1-6	CASSLDREQGSPLHF	TGTGCCAGCAGCTTAGACAGGGAGCAAGGATCACCCCTCCACTTT
TRBV28	.	.	TRBJ2-7	CASRTPGYEQYF	TGTGCCAGCAGGACACCCGGCTACGAGCAGTACTTC
TRBV12-3/TRBV12-4	.	.	TRBJ1-1	CASSLGGTAEAFF	TGTGCCAGCAGTTTAGGGGGGACTGCTGAAGCTTTCTTT
TRBV15	.	.	TRBJ2-7	CATSSLLGAHRDEQYF	TGTGCCACCAGCAGCCTCTTGGGGGCCCATAGGGACGAGCAGTACTTC
TRBV14	.	.	TRBJ2-3	CASSRAVDTQYF	TGTGCCAGCAGCCGTGCGGTGGATACGCAGTATTTT